What follows are 3 T cell receptor beta chains derived from one specimen sequenced in a study of beta chain features in type 1 diabetes (dated by TCRdb to the late 2010s). Library creation used the immunoSEQ multiplex PCR assay. All of the isolated RNA was reverse transcribed with the High Capacity cDNA Reverse Transcription Kit, so expressed TCRB transcripts were sequenced. TCRdb retrieved this table from immuneACCESS and kept in-frame rearrangements only. Not all clones are present; in checked studies, unresolved V genes account for under half, and no reason is known for the remainder. This sample comprises about 160,000 clones, approximately 9% of them detected only once. The ten largest clones capture 2.3% of the sample. Sequencing was carried out using central memory CD4+ T cells from blood. The origin of the receptors is a woman under 30 in good health.

This clone was seen more than once but under ten times. The chain uses TRBV7-8 and TRBJ2-7; tentative D call: TRBD1 (5 bases). The germline V gene encodes CDR1 SGHVS and CDR2 FQNEAQ. This CDR3 is built from 15 residues. Between the trimmed V and J ends, which lost 0 bases and 2 bases, there was a span of 11 bases. Here the CDR3 DNA reads TGTGCCAGCAGCTTAGCGCAGGGCAGGACCTACGAGCAGTACTTC. Protein product: CASSLAQGRTYEQYF.

The V call is TRBV2, the J call TRBJ2-3, with a tentative D call TRBD1 (5 bases). The germline gives CDR1 SNHLY, CDR2 FYNNEI. V gave up 5 bases and J gave up 4 bases, with 13 bases separating them. This CDR3 has 14 residues. This chain's CDR3 is CASSSDIPPDTQYF. The DNA for the CDR3 is TGTGCCAGCAGTTCGGACATTCCCCCAGATACGCAGTATTTT.

This clone occurred a few times. This rearrangement joins TRBV5-1 to TRBJ2-5; the match to TRBD2 covers 7 bases. V lost 2 bases, J lost 3 bases, and 7 bases stayed unmatched. The V gene's germline CDR1 is SGHRS and CDR2 YFSETQ. The CDR3 is made up of 15 amino acids. The DNA of the CDR3 is TGCGCCAGCAGCTTAAACGGCGGGAGTAAAGAGACCCAGTACTTC. As protein: CASSLNGGSKETQYF.